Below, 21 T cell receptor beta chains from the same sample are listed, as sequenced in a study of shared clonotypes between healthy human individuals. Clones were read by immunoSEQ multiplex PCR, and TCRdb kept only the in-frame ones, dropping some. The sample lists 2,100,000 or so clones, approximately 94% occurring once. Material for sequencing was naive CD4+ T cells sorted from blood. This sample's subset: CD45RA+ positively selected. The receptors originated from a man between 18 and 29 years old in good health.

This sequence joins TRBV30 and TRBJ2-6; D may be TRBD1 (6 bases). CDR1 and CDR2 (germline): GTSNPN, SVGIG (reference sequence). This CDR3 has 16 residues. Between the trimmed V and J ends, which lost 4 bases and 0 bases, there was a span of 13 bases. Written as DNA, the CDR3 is TGTGCCTGGACAGGGGCTAAGGTCTCTGGGGCCAACGTCCTGACTTTC. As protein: CAWTGAKVSGANVLTF.

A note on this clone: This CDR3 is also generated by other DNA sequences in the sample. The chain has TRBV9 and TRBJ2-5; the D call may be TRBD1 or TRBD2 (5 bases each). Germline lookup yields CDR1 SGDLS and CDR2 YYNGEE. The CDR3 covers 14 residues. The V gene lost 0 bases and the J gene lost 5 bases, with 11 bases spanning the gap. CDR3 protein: CASSVGGAQETQYF. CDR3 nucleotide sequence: TGTGCCAGCAGCGTAGGAGGGGCGCAGGAGACCCAGTACTTC.

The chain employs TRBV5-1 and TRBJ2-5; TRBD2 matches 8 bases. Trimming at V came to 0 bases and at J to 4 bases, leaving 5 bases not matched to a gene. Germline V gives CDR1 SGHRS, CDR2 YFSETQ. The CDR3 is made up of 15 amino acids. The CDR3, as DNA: TGCGCCAGCAGCTTGGGGAGCGGGGGAGGAGAGACCCAGTACTTC. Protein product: CASSLGSGGGETQYF.

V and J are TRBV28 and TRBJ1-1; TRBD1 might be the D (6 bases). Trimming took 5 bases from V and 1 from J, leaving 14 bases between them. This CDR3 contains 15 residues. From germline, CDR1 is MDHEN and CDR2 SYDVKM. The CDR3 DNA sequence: TGTGCCAGCAGTAGTATCCAGGGGTGGAACACTGAAGCTTTCTTT. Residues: CASSSIQGWNTEAFF.

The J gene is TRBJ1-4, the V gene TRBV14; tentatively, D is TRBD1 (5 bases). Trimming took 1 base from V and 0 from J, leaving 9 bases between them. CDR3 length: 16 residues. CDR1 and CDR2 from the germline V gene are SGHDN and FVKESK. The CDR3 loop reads CASSQGQTPTNEKLFF. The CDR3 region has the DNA TGTGCCAGCAGCCAAGGACAGACCCCAACTAATGAAAAACTGTTTTTT.

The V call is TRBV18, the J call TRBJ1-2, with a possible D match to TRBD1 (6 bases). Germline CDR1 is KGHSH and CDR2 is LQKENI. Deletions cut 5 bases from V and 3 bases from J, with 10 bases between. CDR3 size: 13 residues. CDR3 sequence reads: CASSSRQDYGYTF. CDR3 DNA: TGTGCCAGCTCATCGCGACAGGACTATGGCTACACCTTC.

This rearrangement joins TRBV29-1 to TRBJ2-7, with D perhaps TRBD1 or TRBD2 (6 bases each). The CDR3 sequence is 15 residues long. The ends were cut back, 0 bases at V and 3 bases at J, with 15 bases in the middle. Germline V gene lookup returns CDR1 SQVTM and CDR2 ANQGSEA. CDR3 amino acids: CSVEDQSRGGYEQYF. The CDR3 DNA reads TGCAGCGTTGAAGATCAGTCCAGGGGAGGCTACGAGCAGTACTTC.

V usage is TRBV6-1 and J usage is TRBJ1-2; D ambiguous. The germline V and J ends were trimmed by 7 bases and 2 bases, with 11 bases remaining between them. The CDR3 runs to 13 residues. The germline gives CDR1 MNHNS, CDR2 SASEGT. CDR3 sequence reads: CASIDQRNYGYTF. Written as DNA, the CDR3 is TGTGCCAGCATAGACCAGCGGAACTATGGCTACACCTTC.

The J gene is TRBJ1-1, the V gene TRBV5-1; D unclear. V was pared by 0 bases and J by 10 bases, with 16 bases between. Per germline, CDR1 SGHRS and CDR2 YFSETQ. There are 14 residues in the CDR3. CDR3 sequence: CASSLGVWEESAFF. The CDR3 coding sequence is TGCGCCAGCAGCTTGGGTGTGTGGGAGGAATCAGCTTTCTTT.

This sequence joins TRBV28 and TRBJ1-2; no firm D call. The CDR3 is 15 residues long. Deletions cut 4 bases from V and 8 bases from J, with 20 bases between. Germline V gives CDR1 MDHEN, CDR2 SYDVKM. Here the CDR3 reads CASSSEASRYGGYTF. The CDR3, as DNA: TGTGCCAGCAGTTCTGAGGCTTCTCGCTATGGCGGCTACACCTTC.

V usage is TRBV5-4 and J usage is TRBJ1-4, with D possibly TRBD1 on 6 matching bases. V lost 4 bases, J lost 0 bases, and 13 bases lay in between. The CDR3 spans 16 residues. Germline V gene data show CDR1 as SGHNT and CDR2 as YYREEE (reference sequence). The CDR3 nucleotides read TGTGCCAGCAGCGAGGGGGGGGGCTCAACTAATGAAAAACTGTTTTTT. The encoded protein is CASSEGGGSTNEKLFF.

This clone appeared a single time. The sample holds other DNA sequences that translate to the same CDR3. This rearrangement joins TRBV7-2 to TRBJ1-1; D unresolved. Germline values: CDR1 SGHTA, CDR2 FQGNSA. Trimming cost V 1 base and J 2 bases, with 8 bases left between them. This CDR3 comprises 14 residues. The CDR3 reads CASSLGPLNTEAFF. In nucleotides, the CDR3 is TGTGCCAGCAGCTTAGGCCCCTTAAACACTGAAGCTTTCTTT.

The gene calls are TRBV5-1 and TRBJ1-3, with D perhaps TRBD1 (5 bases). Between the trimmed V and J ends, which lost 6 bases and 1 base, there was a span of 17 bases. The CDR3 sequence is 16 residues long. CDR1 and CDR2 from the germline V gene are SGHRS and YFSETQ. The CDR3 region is CASNEGWGGSGNTIYF. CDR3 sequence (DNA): TGCGCCAGCAACGAGGGGTGGGGAGGATCTGGAAACACCATATATTTT.

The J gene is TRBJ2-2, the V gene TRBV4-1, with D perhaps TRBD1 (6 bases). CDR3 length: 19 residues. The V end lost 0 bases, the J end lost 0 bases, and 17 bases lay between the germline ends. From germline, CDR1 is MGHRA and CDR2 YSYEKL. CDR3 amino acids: CASSQEPRDTRTNTGELFF. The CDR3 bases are TGCGCCAGCAGCCAAGAACCCCGGGACACACGTACGAACACCGGGGAGCTGTTTTTT.

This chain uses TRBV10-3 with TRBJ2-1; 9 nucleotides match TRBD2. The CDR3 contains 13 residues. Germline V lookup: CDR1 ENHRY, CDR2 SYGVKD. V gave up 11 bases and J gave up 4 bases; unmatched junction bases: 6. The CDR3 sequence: CAATGLAYNEQFF. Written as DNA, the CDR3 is TGTGCCGCCACGGGACTAGCTTACAATGAGCAGTTCTTC.

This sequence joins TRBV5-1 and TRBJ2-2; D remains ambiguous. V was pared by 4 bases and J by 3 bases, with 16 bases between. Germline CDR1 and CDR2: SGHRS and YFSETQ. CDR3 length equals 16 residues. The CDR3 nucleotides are TGCGCCAGCAGCCTTACTCCGAGCGCCTACACCGGGGAGCTGTTTTTT. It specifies CASSLTPSAYTGELFF.

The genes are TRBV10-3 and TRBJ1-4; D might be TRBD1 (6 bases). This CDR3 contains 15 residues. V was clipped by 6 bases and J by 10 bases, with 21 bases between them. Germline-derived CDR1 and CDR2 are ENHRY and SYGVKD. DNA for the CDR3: TGTGCCATCAGCGGACAGCAGGGGCCTATTGGAAAACTGTTTTTT. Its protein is CAISGQQGPIGKLFF.

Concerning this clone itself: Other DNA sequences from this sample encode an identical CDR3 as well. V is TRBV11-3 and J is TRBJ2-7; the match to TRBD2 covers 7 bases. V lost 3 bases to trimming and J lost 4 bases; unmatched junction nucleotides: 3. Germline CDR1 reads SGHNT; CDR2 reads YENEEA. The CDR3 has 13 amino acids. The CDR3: CASSLGGGYEQYF. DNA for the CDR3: TGTGCCAGCAGCTTGGGGGGAGGGTACGAGCAGTACTTC.

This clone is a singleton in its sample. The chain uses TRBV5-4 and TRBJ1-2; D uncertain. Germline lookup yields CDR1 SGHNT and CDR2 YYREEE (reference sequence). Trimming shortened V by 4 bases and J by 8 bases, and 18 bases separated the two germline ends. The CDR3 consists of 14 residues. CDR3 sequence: CASSLNSWNGGYTF. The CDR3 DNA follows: TGTGCCAGCAGCCTGAATTCGTGGAATGGAGGCTACACCTTC.

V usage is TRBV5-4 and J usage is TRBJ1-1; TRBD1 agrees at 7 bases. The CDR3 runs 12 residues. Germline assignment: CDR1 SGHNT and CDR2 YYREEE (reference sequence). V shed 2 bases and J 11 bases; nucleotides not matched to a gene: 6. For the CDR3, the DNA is TGTGCCAGCAGCTTCTTAGACAGGGTGGCTTTCTTT. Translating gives CASSFLDRVAFF.

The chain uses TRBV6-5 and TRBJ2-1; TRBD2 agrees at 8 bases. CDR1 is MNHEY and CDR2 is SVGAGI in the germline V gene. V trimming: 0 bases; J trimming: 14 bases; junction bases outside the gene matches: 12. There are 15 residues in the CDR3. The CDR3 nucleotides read TGTGCCAGCAGTTACTCGATGGGCGGAAGCGGGGGTGAGTTCTTC. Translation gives CASSYSMGGSGGEFF.